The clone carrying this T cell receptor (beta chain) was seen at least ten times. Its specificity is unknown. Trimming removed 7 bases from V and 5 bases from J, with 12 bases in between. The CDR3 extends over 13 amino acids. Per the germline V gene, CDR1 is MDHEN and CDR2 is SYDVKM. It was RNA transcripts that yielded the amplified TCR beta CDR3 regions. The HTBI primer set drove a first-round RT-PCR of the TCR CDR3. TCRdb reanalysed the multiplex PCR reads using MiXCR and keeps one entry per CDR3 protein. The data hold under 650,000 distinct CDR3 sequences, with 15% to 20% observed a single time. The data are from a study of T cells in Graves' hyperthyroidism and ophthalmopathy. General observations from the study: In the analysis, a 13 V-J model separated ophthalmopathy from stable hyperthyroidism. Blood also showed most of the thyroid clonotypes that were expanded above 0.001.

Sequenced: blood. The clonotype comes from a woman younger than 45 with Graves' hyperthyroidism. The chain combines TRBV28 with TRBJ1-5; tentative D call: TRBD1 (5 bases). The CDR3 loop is CASTRGEDQPQHF. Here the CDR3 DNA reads TGTGCCAGCACTCGAGGGGAGGATCAGCCCCAGCATTTT.